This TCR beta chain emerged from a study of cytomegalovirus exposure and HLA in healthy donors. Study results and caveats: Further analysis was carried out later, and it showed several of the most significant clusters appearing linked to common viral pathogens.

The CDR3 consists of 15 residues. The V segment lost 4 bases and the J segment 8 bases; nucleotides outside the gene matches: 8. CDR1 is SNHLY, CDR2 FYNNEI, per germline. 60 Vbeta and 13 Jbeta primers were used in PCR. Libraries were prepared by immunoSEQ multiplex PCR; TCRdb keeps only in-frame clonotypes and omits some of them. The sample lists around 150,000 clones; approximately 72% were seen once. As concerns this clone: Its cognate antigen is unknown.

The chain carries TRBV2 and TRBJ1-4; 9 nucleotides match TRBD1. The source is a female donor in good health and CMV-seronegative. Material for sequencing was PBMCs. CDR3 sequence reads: CASSGGTGRREKLFF. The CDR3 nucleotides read TGTGCCAGCAGTGGGGGGACAGGGCGGAGGGAAAAACTGTTTTTT.